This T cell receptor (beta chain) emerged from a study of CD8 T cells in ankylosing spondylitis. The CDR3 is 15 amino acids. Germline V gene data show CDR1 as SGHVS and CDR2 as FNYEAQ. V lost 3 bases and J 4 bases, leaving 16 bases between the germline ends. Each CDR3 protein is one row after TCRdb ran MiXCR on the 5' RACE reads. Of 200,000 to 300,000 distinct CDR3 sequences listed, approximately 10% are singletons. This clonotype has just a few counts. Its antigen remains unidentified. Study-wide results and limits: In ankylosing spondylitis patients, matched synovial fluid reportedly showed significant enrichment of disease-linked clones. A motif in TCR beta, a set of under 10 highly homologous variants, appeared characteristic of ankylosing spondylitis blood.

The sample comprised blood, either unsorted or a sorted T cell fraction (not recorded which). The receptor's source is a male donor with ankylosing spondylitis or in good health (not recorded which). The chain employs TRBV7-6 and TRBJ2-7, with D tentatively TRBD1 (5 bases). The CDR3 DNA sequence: TGTGCCAGCAGCTTTGGCTGGACCAGGGAATACGAGCAGTACTTC. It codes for CASSFGWTREYEQYF. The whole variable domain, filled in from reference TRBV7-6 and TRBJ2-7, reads GAGVSQSPRYKVTKRGQDVALRCDPISGHVSLYWYRQALGQGPEFLTYFNYEAQQDKSGLPNDRFSAERPEGSISTLTIQRTEQRDSAMYRCASSFGWTREYEQYFGPGTRLTVT.